This T cell receptor (beta chain) was captured by sequencing in a study of T cell responses to AZD1222 COVID-19 vaccine (dated by TCRdb to the early 2020s). For the wider study: Because spike-specific TCR depth and breadth did not differ between the two schedules, AZD1222 recipients who got a second dose at roughly 4 weeks were pooled with those who got a second dose at roughly 12 weeks. A total of about 250 trial participants underwent TCR sequencing, of whom about 200 had received two doses of AZD1222 and around 26 had received two doses of the MenACWY control vaccine. Trial participants were enrolled into age subgroups of 18-55, 56-69 and 70-plus years, which contained approximately 150, 28 and 58 TCR-sequenced participants, respectively.

What the time point label conveys for this sample: baseline before first vaccination. Samples from vaccinated people were obtained from the UK trials COV001 and COV002, which included a single-blind randomized controlled phase 2/3 trial of AZD1222 (ChAdOx1 nCoV-19) in healthy adults. Trial participant PBMC samples were collected at day 0 and day 28 after the second dose for TCRbeta chain sequencing. The full study reports these points: Spike-specific TCR breadth and depth rose significantly after two AZD1222 doses compared with day 0 and with MenACWY recipients. Reportedly, almost half of the unique spike-specific TCRs recognized epitopes lying outside the regions that are mutated in the B.1.351 and B.1.1.7 variants. Conclusions about previously exposed vaccinees were limited because only six AZD1222 recipients were SARS-CoV-2 seropositive at baseline. Participants were mostly white British and included more females than males, and it was suggested by the authors that clonal diversity may have been underestimated. The 56-69-year group was small, and its depth increase did not reach significance, likely because of low power. The vaccine-associated CD4 TCRs covered the entire spike protein, and the dominant responses fell in regions 160-218 and 743-854. Because no samples from the day 14 peak response were available, repertoires could be characterized only after the peak T cell response.

Comment on this clone: It has no known antigen specificity. Per-base quality was not reported, and no clone a single base away is much larger than it.

V lost 5 bases and J lost 2 bases; the stretch between them is 10 bases long. There are 13 amino acids in the CDR3, from cysteine to phenylalanine inclusive. The DNA shown is the 39-base CDR3, in frame from base 1. The germline V gene sets CDR1 to MNHEY and CDR2 to SVGAGI. The CDR3 regions of human TCRbeta chains were analyzed by immunosequencing. Turning to the authors' computational methods: TCRs in the repertoires were compared against a reference library of SARS-CoV-2-specific TCRs that had been generated with the MIRA antigen-specificity platform. Breadth meant the fraction of unique TCRs that were SARS-CoV-2-associated, whereas depth meant the fraction of total T cells that were SARS-CoV-2-associated. Using the MIRA data, each spike-specific TCR was mapped to the spike region that the TCR reacts to and placed in a CD4 or CD8 class. Log10-transformed breadth and depth values were compared by one-way ANOVA with Sidak's multiple comparisons tests. TCRdb obtained this table from immuneACCESS and retained in-frame rearrangements with V and J assigned. These tables miss some clones; where compared with another copy, unresolved V genes account for less than half of the shortfall, and the remainder is unexplained. V, J and clone size were drawn from that table, and D and trimming were deduced from the DNA. Present in this sample are some 130,000 clones, over 65% of which were seen just once. The ten top clones hold roughly 3.9% of the sample.

The sequencing here drew on peripheral blood, taken on day 0 of AZD1222 vaccination. This receptor chain uses TRBV6-5 and TRBJ2-7, with no reliable assignment of the D segment. The receptor comes from an adult in good health. This receptor carries the CDR3 CASSRPPTYEQYF. The nucleotide sequence is given as TGTGCCAGCAGTCGACCTCCGACCTACGAGCAGTACTTC.